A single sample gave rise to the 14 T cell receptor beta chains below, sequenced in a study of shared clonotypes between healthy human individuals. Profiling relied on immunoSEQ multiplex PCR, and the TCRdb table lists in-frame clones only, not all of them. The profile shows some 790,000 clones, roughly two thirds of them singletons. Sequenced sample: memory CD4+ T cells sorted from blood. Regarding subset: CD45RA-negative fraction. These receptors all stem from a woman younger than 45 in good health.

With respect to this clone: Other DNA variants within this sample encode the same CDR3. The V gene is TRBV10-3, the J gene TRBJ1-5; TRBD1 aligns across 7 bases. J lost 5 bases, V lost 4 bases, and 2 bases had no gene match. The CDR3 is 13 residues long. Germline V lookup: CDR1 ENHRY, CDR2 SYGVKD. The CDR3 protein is CAISGDRDQPQHF. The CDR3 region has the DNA TGTGCCATCAGTGGGGACAGAGATCAGCCCCAGCATTTT.

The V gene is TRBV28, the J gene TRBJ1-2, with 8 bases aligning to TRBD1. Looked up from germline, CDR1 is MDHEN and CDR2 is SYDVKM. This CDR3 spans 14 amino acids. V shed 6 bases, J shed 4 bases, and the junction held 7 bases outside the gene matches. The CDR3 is CASSRTTGGYGYTF. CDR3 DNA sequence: TGTGCCAGCAGCAGAACTACAGGGGGCTATGGCTACACCTTC.

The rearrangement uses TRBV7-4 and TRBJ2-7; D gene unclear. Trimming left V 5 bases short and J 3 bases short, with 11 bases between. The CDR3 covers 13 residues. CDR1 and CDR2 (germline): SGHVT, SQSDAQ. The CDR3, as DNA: TGTGCCAGCAGCCCGAACAGCCGCTACGAGCAGTACTTC. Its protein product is CASSPNSRYEQYF.

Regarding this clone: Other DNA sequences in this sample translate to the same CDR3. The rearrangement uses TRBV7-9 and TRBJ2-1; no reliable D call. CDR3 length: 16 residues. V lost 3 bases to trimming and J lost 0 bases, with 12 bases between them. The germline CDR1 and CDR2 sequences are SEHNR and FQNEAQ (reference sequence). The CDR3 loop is CASSFPGRGSYNEQFF. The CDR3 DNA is TGTGCCAGCAGCTTCCCCGGACGCGGCTCCTACAATGAGCAGTTCTTC.

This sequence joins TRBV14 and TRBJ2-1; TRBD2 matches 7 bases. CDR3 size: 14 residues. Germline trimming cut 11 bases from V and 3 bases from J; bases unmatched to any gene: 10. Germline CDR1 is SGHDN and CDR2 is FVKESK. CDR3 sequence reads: CAGHRLADYNEQFF. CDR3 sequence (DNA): TGTGCCGGCCATCGGCTAGCGGACTACAATGAGCAGTTCTTC.

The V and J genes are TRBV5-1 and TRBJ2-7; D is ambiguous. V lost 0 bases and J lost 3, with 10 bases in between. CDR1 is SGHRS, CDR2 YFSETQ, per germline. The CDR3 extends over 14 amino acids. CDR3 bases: TGCGCCAGCAGCTTGGTCGGACCTGGCTACGAGCAGTACTTC. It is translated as CASSLVGPGYEQYF.

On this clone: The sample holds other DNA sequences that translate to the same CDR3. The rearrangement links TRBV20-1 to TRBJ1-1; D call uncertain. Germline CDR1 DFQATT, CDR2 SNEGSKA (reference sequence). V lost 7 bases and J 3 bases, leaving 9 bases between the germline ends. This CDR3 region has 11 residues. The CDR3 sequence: CSVRRDTEAFF. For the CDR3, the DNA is TGCAGTGTCAGGAGAGACACTGAAGCTTTCTTT.

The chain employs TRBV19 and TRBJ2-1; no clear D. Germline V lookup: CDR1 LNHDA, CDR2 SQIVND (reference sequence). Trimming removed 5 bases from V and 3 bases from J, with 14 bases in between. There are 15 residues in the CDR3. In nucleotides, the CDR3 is TGTGCCAGTAGTCAATCCACCACCTACTACAATGAGCAGTTCTTC. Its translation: CASSQSTTYYNEQFF.

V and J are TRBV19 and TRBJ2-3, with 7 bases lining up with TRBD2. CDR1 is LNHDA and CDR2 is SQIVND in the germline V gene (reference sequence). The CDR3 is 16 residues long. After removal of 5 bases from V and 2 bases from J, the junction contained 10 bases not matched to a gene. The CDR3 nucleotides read TGTGCCAGTAGTTCGGCCCTAGCGGTTTACACAGATACGCAGTATTTT. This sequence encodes CASSSALAVYTDTQYF.

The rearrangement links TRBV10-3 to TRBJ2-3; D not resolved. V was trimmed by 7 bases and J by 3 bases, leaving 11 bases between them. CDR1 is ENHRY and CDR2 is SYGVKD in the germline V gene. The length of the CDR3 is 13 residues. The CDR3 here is CAITREWTDTQYF. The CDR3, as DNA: TGTGCCATCACGCGAGAATGGACAGATACGCAGTATTTT.

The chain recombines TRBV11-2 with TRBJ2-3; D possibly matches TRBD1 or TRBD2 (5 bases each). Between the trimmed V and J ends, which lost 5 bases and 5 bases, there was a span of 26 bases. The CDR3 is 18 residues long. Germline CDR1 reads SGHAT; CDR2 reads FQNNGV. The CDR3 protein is CASSNLGLGPLMGDTQYF. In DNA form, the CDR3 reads TGTGCCAGCAGCAATCTGGGCCTGGGACCACTTATGGGAGATACGCAGTATTTT.

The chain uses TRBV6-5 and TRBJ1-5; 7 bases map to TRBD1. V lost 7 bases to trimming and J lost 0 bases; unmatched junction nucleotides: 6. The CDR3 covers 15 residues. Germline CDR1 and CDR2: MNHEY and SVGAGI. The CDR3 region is CASKQGSHSNQPQHF. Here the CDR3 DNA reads TGTGCCAGCAAACAGGGGTCCCATAGCAATCAGCCCCAGCATTTT.

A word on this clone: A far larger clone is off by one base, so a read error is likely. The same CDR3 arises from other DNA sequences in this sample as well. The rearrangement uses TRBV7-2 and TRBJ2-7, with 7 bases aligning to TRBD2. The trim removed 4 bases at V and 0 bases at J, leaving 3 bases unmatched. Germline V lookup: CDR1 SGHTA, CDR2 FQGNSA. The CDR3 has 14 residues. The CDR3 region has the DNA TGTGCCAGCAGCTACCAGCGGGACTCCTACGAGCAGTACTTC. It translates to CASSYQRDSYEQYF.

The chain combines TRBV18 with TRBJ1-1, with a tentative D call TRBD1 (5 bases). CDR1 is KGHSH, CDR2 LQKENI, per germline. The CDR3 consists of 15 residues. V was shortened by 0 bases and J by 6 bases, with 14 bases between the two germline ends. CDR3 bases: TGTGCCAGCTCACCACCCGGCAGGGCATGGGCTGAAGCTTTCTTT. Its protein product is CASSPPGRAWAEAFF.